This TCR beta chain was captured by sequencing in a study of blood T cell repertoires in COVID-19 (TCRdb year 2020). Regarding the research as a whole: Samples covering the acute and convalescent phases of COVID-19 were provided by collaborators in the United States, Italy and Spain. A freely available public database, intended as a resource for researchers studying the immune response to SARS-CoV-2, is where the repertoires were released. The prospective study material was composed of cDNA or gDNA derived from T cells, B-cell-depleted T cells, or PBMCs. The samples were drawn from the first 160 participants of the ongoing ImmuneRACE study and from 1,200 or so subjects provided by 6 global collaborators. HLA class I and class II types, where available, came from metadata supplied by the sample provider rather than from assay-based typing. A de-identified subject ID, COVID-19 status, age in years and sex were almost always included in the sample metadata. Subjects who had been exposed to COVID-19, were actively infected with it, or had recovered from it provided the deeply sampled blood TCRbeta repertoires that made up the dataset.

Broader findings and caveats from the paper: Clinical and demographic metadata were provided uncurated, with the amount varying by source and participant.

In the case of this clone: Its antigen is not yet known. Per-base quality was not reported, and no clone a single base away is much larger than it.

The immunoSEQ Assay, a bias-controlled multiplex PCR, was used to amplify TCRbeta CDR3 regions from genomic DNA. The original methods were these. The number of nucleated cells in each sample was estimated from the amplification of reference gene primers within the assay. To quantify the absolute abundance of each unique TCRbeta CDR3 rearrangement, sequence reads were collapsed and filtered. For each sample, productive Simpson clonality was calculated as the square root of Simpson's diversity index over productive rearrangements. In its TCRdb copy, this immuneACCESS table keeps in-frame sequences only and misses some clones. Where compared with another copy, unresolved V genes explain less than half of these, and the others have no known cause. The DNA was the basis for D and trimming; V, J and clone size are from that table. The sample table lists just over 20,000 clones, around 86% of them with a count of one. Approximately 3.8% of the sample goes to the ten largest clones.

Unmatched junction bases come to 10, with V trimmed by 7 bases and J by 5 bases. The germline V gene gives CDR1 as SQVTM and CDR2 as ANQGSEA. Inclusive of the bounding cysteine and phenylalanine, the CDR3 is 13 residues long. Only CDR3 DNA remains: 39 bases, in frame from the first base. Collaborating institutions collected whole blood in K2EDTA tubes following their own protocols. For TCRbeta analysis, collaborators shipped samples as frozen whole blood, isolated PBMCs, or DNA extracted from either of those sample types. The sequence links TRBV29-1 to TRBJ1-2; the junction holds 7 bases that match TRBD1. The source is a man aged 50 to 60 with active COVID-19. The sequencing sample was made of peripheral blood. DNA sequence: TGCAGCGCCCAAGAACTGACAGGGTATGGCTACACCTTC. This sequence encodes CSAQELTGYGYTF.